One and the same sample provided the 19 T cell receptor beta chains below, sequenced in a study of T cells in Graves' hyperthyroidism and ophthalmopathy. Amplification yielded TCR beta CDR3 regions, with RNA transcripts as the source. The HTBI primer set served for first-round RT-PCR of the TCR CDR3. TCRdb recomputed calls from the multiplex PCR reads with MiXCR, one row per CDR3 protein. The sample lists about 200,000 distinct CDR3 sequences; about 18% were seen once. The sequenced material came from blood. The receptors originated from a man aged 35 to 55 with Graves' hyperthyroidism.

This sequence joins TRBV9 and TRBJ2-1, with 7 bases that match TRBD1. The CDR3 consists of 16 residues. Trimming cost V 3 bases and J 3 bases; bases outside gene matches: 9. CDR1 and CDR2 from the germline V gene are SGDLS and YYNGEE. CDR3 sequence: CASSERQGKNYNEQFF. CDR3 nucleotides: TGTGCCAGCAGCGAGCGACAGGGAAAAAACTACAATGAGCAGTTCTTC.

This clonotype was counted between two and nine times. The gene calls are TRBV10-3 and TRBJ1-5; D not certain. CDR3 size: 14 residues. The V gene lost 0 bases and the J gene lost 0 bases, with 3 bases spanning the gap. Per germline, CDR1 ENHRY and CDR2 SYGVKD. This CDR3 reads CAISESSSNQPQHF. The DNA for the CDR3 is TGTGCCATCAGTGAGTCAAGTAGCAATCAGCCCCAGCATTTT.

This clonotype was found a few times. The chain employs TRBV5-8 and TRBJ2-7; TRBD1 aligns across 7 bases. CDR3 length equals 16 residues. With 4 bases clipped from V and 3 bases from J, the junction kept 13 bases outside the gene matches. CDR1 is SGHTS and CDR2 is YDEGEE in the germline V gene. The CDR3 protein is CASSTIPTGRNYEQYF. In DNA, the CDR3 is TGTGCCAGCAGCACGATACCGACAGGGCGAAACTACGAGCAGTACTTC.

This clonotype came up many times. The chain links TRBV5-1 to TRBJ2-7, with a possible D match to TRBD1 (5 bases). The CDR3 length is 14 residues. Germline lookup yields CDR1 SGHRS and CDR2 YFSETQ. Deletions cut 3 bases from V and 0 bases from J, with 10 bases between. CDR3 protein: CASSSGQSSYEQYF. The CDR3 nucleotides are TGCGCCAGCAGCTCAGGACAAAGCTCCTACGAGCAGTACTTC. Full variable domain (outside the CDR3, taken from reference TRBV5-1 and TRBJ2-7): KAGVTQTPRYLIKTRGQQVTLSCSPISGHRSVSWYQQTPGQGLQFLFEYFSETQRNKGNFPGRFSGRQFSNSRSEMNVSTLELGDSALYLCASSSGQSSYEQYFGPGTRLTVT.

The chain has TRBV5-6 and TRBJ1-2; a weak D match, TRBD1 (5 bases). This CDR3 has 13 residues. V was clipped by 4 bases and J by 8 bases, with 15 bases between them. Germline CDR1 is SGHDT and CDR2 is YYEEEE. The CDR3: CASSGEGFDGYTF. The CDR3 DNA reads TGTGCCAGCAGCGGGGAGGGGTTCGACGGCTACACCTTC. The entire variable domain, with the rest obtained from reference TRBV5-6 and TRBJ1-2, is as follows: DAGVTQSPTHLIKTRGQQVTLRCSPKSGHDTVSWYQQALGQGPQFIFQYYEEEERQRGNFPDRFSGHQFPNYSSELNVNALLLGDSALYLCASSGEGFDGYTFGSGTRLTVV.

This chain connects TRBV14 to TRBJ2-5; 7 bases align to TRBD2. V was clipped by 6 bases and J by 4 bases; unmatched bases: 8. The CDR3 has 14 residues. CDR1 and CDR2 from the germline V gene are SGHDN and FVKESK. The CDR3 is CASSERPGGETQYF. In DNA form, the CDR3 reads TGTGCCAGCAGTGAACGCCCGGGGGGAGAGACCCAGTACTTC.

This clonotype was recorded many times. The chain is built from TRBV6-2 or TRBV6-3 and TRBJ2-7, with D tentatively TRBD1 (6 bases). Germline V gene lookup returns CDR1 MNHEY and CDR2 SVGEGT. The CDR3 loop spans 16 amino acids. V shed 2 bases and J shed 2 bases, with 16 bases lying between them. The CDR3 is CASSYDSQRGTYEQYF. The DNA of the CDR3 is TGTGCCAGCAGTTACGACAGCCAAAGGGGGACCTACGAGCAGTACTTC.

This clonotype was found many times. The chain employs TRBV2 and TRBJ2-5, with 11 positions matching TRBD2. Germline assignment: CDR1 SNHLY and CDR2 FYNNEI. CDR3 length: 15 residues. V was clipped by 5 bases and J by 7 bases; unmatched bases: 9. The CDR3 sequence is CASSQLSGGAGTQYF. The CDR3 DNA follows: TGTGCCAGCAGTCAACTTAGCGGGGGGGCCGGGACCCAGTACTTC.

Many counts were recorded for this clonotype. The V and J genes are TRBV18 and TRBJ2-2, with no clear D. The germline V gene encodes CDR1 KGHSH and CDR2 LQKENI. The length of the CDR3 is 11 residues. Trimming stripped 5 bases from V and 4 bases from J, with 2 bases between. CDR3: CASSGTGELFF. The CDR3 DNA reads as TGTGCCAGCTCAGGCACCGGGGAGCTGTTTTTT. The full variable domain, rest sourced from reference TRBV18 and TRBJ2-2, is NAGVMQNPRHLVRRRGQEARLRCSPMKGHSHVYWYRQLPEEGLKFMVYLQKENIIDESGMPKERFSAEFPKEGPSILRIQQVVRGDSAAYFCASSGTGELFFGEGSRLTVL.

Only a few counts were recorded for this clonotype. The CDR3 bases are TGTGCCATCACTCAGGGGCTTAGTTACAATGAGCAGTTCTTC. It encodes CAITQGLSYNEQFF. The chain has TRBV10-3 and TRBJ2-1, with a weak D call TRBD1 (6 bases). CDR1 and CDR2 from the germline V gene are ENHRY and SYGVKD. CDR3 size: 14 residues. V lost 7 bases, J lost 4 bases, and 14 bases lay in between.

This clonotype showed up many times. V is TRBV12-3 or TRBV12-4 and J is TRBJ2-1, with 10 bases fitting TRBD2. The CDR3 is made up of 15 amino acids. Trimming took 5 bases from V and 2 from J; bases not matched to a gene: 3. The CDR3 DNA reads TGTGCCAGCAGTCAAGCGGGGGGGACCTACAATGAGCAGTTCTTC. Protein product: CASSQAGGTYNEQFF.

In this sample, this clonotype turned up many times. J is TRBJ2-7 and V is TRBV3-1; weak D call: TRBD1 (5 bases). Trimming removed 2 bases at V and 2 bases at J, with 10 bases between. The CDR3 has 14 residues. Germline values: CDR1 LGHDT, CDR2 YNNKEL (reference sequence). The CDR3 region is CASSQRGYPYEQYF. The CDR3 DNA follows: TGTGCCAGCAGCCAAAGGGGATACCCCTACGAGCAGTACTTC.

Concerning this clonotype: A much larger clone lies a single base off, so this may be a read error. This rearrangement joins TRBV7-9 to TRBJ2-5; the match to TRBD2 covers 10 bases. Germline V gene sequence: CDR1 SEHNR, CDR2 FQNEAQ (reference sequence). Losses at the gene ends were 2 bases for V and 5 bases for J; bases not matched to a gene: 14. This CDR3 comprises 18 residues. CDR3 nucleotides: TGTGCCAGCAGCTTATATACCAGAGAGCGGGGGGGCAGTGAGACCCAGTACTTC. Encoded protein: CASSLYTRERGGSETQYF.

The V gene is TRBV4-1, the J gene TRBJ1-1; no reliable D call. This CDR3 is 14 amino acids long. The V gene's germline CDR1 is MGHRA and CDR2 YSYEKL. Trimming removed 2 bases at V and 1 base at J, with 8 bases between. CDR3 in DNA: TGCGCCAGCAGCCAACCCGTCCCGAACACTGAAGCTTTCTTT. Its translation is CASSQPVPNTEAFF.

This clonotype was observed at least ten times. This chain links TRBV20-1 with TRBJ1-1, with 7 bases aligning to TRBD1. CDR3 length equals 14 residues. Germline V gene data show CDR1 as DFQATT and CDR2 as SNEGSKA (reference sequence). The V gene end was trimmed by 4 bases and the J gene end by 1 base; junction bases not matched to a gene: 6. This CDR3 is CSATPDRANTEAFF. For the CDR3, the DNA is TGCAGTGCTACCCCAGACAGGGCGAACACTGAAGCTTTCTTT.

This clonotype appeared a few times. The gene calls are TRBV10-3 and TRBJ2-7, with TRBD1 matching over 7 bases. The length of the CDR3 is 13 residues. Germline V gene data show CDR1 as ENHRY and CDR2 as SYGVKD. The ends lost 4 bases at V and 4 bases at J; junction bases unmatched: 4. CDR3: CAISADRAYEQYF. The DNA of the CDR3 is TGTGCCATCAGTGCAGACAGGGCTTACGAGCAGTACTTC.

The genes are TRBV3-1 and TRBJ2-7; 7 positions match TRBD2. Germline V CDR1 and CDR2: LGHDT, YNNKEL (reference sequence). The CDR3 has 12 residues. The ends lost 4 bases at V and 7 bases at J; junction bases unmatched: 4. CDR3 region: CASSRREGEQYF. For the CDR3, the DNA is TGTGCCAGCAGCCGCAGGGAGGGAGAGCAGTACTTC.

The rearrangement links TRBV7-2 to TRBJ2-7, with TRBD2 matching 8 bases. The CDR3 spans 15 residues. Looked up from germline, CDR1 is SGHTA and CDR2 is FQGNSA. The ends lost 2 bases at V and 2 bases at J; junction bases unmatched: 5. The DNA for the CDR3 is TGTGCCAGCAGCTTATATTCAGCGGGGGCCTACGAGCAGTACTTC. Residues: CASSLYSAGAYEQYF. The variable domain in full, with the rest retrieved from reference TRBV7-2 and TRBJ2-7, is GAGVSQSPSNKVTEKGKDVELRCDPISGHTALYWYRQSLGQGLEFLIYFQGNSAPDKSGLPSDRFSAERTGGSVSTLTIQRTQQEDSAVYLCASSLYSAGAYEQYFGPGTRLTVT.

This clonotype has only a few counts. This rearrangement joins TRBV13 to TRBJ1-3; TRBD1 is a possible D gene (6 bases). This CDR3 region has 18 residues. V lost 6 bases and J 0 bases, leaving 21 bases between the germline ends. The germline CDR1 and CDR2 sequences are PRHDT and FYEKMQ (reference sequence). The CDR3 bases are TGTGCCAGCAGGCAGACGGATGACAGGATATTCTCTGGAAACACCATATATTTT. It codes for CASRQTDDRIFSGNTIYF. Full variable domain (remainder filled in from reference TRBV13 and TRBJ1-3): AAGVIQSPRHLIKEKRETATLKCYPIPRHDTVYWYQQGPGQDPQFLISFYEKMQSDKGSIPDRFSAQQFSDYHSELNMSSLELGDSALYFCASRQTDDRIFSGNTIYFGEGSWLTVV.